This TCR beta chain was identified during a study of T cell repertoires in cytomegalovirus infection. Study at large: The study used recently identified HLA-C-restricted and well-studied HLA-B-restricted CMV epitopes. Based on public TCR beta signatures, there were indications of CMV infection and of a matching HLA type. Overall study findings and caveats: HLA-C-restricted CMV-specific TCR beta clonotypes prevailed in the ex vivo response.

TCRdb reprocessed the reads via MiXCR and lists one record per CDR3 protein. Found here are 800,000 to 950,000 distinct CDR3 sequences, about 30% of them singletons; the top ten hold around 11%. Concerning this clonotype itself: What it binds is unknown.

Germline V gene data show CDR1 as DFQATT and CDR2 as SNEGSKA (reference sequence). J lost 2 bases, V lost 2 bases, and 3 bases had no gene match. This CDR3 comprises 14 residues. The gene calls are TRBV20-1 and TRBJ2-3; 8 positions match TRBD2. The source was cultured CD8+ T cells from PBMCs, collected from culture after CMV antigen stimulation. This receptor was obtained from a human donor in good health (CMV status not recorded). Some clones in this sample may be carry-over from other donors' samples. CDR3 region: CSARTSGNTDTQYF. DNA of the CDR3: TGCAGTGCTAGAACTAGCGGTAACACAGATACGCAGTATTTT.